The TCR beta chain under discussion was sequenced for a study of cytomegalovirus exposure and HLA in healthy donors. This clone was counted once. PCR employed 60 Vbeta and 13 Jbeta primers. As handled by the study authors: A later analysis tallied about 80 million unique TCR beta chains, 10 million to 12 million of them shared. Assay: immunoSEQ multiplex PCR; the TCRdb copy retains only in-frame clones and omits some. For V, J and clone size, that table is used; D and trimming come from the DNA. The table records about 160,000 clones, around four fifths of them present only once. What was sequenced was PBMCs. This clonotype was sampled from a woman between 50 and 59 years old in good health and CMV-seronegative.

The CDR3 sequence: CASIRGGAFTAQHF. The CDR3 nucleotides are TGTGCCAGTATTCGGGGGGGGGCGTTTACAGCCCAGCATTTT. The gene calls are TRBV19 and TRBJ1-5; a possible D gene is TRBD1 (6 bases). Trimming cost V 7 bases and J 11 bases, with 21 bases left between them. Germline assignment: CDR1 LNHDA and CDR2 SQIVND (reference sequence). CDR3 length equals 14 residues.